This T cell receptor (beta chain) is drawn from a study of blood T cell repertoires in COVID-19. Germline V lookup: CDR1 SGHVS, CDR2 FQNEAQ. There are 15 residues in the CDR3. Trimming stripped 2 bases from V and 3 bases from J, with 14 bases between. Authors' data handling: Amplification with reference gene primers provided the estimates of nucleated cell counts. Method: immunoSEQ multiplex PCR; TCRdb's copy keeps in-frame clones and lacks some. From that table come the V and J calls and clone size; the DNA was used to work out D and trimming. This sample has about 360,000 clones, with 83% found just once.

The clonotype was recovered from a man aged 25-45 years with active or convalescent COVID-19. Sequenced input: peripheral blood. This chain connects TRBV7-8 to TRBJ2-7, with D possibly TRBD2 on 5 matching bases. The CDR3 protein is CASSLRSGSLYEQYF. Here the CDR3 DNA reads TGTGCCAGCAGCTTACGGTCTGGGAGCCTCTACGAGCAGTACTTC.